This T cell receptor beta chain was captured in a study of T-cell memory formation after mild COVID-19. Points from the study as a whole: Confirmation was lacking for SARS-CoV-2 specificity of second-wave clones that peaked on day 37. Some responding clones appeared in pre-infection memory, suggesting cross-reactive memory joined. Contracting clones from day 15 to 85 showed balanced CD4/CD8; later expanders favored CD4+.

Each CDR3 protein gets one entry after TCRdb re-called the 5' RACE reads with MiXCR. Of more than 250,000 distinct CDR3 sequences detected, approximately 16% appear once; the ten largest clones hold approximately 20%. This clonotype was detected ten times or more. Its cognate antigen is unknown. CDR1 and CDR2 (germline): SGHRS, YFSETQ. V shed 4 bases, J shed 0 bases, and the junction held 3 bases outside the gene matches. The CDR3 extends over 15 amino acids. The V gene is TRBV5-1, the J gene TRBJ2-1; 8 nucleotides match TRBD2. The TCR comes from a man younger than 35 who had mild COVID-19 (a few samples of this study predate the infection). Cell type and time point are not known. Sequencing was done on a sample of PBMCs or a T cell subset sorted from them (not recorded which). CDR3 bases: TGCGCCAGCAGCACAACTAGCGGCTCCTACAATGAGCAGTTCTTC. This encodes CASSTTSGSYNEQFF.